These T cell receptor beta chains were read from a single sample in a study of blood T cells in healthy people across ages. TCRdb reanalysed the 5' RACE reads using MiXCR and keeps one entry per CDR3 protein. The table records 850,000 to 1,100,000 distinct CDR3 sequences, roughly two fifths of them present only once. Source material: blood. Receptors originate from a man in his late teens or twenties in good health. CDR3s include the opening cysteine and the closing phenylalanine or tryptophan. Each record gives: clone size, V gene, D gene, J gene, CDR3 DNA, CDR3 protein. The D gene is left open where the match is weak. Part of the rows lack a size; the others show once, few, many or a class for expanded clones.

.	TRBV12-3/TRBV12-4	.	TRBJ2-2	TGTGCCAGCTCAATCCGGACAGTCGGCACCGGGGAGCTGTTTTTT	CASSIRTVGTGELFF
.	TRBV28	.	TRBJ2-3	TGTGCCAGCAGTTTCCCCCGAGCTGCCTTTCATAGCACAGATACGCAGTATTTT	CASSFPRAAFHSTDTQYF
.	TRBV5-1	TRBD1	TRBJ1-2	TGCGCCACCGGGACAGGGAGTTATGGCTACACCTTC	CATGTGSYGYTF
few	TRBV4-1	TRBD1	TRBJ1-1	TGCGCCAGCAGCCAAGGACAGGGCGGGAACACTGAAGCTTTCTTT	CASSQGQGGNTEAFF
.	TRBV5-1	.	TRBJ1-2	TGTGCCAGCAGCTTAGATGGAGCAAACTATGGCTACACCTTC	CASSLDGANYGYTF
.	TRBV6-1	TRBD1	TRBJ1-2	TGTGCCAGCAGTGTCTCGACAGGGGTCGATGGCTACACCTTC	CASSVSTGVDGYTF
few	TRBV3-1	.	TRBJ1-2	TGTGCCAGCAGCCAAGACCATGGGGTAGAAGCTAACTATGGCTACACCTTC	CASSQDHGVEANYGYTF
few	TRBV29-1	.	TRBJ1-2	TGCAGCGCCGGTGGGCGGATTAACTATGGCTACACCTTC	CSAGGRINYGYTF
few	TRBV7-8	.	TRBJ1-5	TGTGCCAGCAGCCCCGGACACCGGCAATTTAGCAATCAGCCCCAGCATTTT	CASSPGHRQFSNQPQHF
few	TRBV13	.	TRBJ1-1	TGTGCCAGCAGTCGGACTCAGACAAACACTGAAGCTTTCTTT	CASSRTQTNTEAFF
.	TRBV20-1	.	TRBJ1-2	TGCAGTGCTCCCCGGTGGGTTAAGATGAGTTCTAACTATGGCTACACCTTC	CSAPRWVKMSSNYGYTF
once	TRBV24-1	.	TRBJ2-7	TGTGCCACCAGTGATTCGGCGACGGTTAGCTCCTACGAGCAGTACTTC	CATSDSATVSSYEQYF
.	TRBV2	TRBD2	TRBJ2-7	TGTGCCAGCAGGTTGGGACTAGCGGGGGCAACCTACGAGCAGTACTTC	CASRLGLAGATYEQYF
few	TRBV5-1	.	TRBJ2-1	TGCGCCAGCAGCTATGGAGAGGGGGACGGGTCCTACAATGAGCAGTTCTTC	CASSYGEGDGSYNEQFF
.	TRBV20-1	.	TRBJ2-3	TGCAGTGCGGAACCAGGGGGGTTTGGGACGCAGTATTTT	CSAEPGGFGTQYF
many	TRBV9	.	TRBJ2-1	TGTGCCAGCAGCGTTGAAGACAGGTACAATGAGCAGTTCTTC	CASSVEDRYNEQFF
.	TRBV11-2	.	TRBJ1-1	TGTGCCAGCAGCTTAGTGGGGATCCCCACTGAAGCTTTCTTT	CASSLVGIPTEAFF
few	TRBV20-1	TRBD2	TRBJ2-4	TGCAGTGCTACCGGTGTGTTCGCGGGACTAGCTCGGAATGAGCAGTACTTC	CSATGVFAGLARNEQYF
few	TRBV4-3	.	TRBJ1-2	TGCGCCAGCAGCCAAGAAGCCCTATACTATAGCTATGGCTACACCTTC	CASSQEALYYSYGYTF
many	TRBV7-2	.	TRBJ2-3	TGTGCCAGCAGTTGGACAGGCACAGATACGCAGTATTTT	CASSWTGTDTQYF
.	TRBV29-1	.	TRBJ2-1	TGCAGCGTTGCGAGGGACGCAGCCTACGAGCAGTTCTTC	CSVARDAAYEQFF
.	TRBV7-9	.	TRBJ2-1	TGTGCCAGCAGCTTAGGGGTAGGACCCCCAGGCAATGAGCAGTTCTTC	CASSLGVGPPGNEQFF
.	TRBV4-1	.	TRBJ1-2	TGCGCCAGCAGCCAAGACCCGACAGGAGCTAACTATGGCTACATCTTC	CASSQDPTGANYGYIF
few	TRBV6-2/TRBV6-3	.	TRBJ1-2	TGTGCCAGCAGTCGTAGCCGGGGCTACACCTTC	CASSRSRGYTF
.	TRBV2	TRBD1	TRBJ2-1	TGTGCCAGCACAGACAGGGCCCTGGGCGATGAGCAGTTCTTC	CASTDRALGDEQFF
few	TRBV7-2	TRBD2	TRBJ2-2	TGTGCCAGCAGCTGGACTAGCGGGAACACCGGGGAGCTGTTTTTT	CASSWTSGNTGELFF
.	TRBV13	.	TRBJ2-6	TGTGCCAGCAGCCCGGACGGTGGGGCCAACGTCCTGACTTTC	CASSPDGGANVLTF
few	TRBV12-3/TRBV12-4	.	TRBJ2-1	TGTGCCAGCAGTTTCGGGGCTAGCAATGAGCAGTTCTTC	CASSFGASNEQFF